Listed below are T cell receptor beta chains from one sample, sequenced in a study of cytomegalovirus exposure and HLA in healthy donors. Some clones are missing from TCRdb's copy, which holds only in-frame ones; the method was immunoSEQ multiplex PCR. This table holds around 250,000 clones, 80% to 95% found once. Input material: PBMCs. The receptors were gathered from a girl between 2 and 10 years old in good health and CMV-seronegative. CDR3s include the opening cysteine and the closing phenylalanine or tryptophan. Each record gives: J gene, D gene, clone size, V gene, CDR3 protein, CDR3 DNA. D genes are given only for firm matches. Part of the rows lack a size; the others show once, few, many or a class for expanded clones.

TRBJ2-5,NA,NA,TRBV5-4,CASSQLQGLSQETQYF,TGTGCCAGCAGCCAGCTTCAGGGGCTATCTCAAGAGACCCAGTACTTC
TRBJ2-1,NA,NA,TRBV12-5,CASGLGHVYNEQFF,TGTGCTAGTGGCCTCGGACACGTCTACAATGAGCAGTTCTTC
TRBJ2-7,TRBD2,NA,TRBV27,CASSLGLAEYYEQYF,TGTGCCAGCAGTTTGGGACTAGCGGAGTACTACGAGCAGTACTTC
TRBJ2-3,NA,NA,TRBV9,CASSVEDWSTDTQYF,TGTGCCAGCAGCGTAGAGGACTGGAGCACAGATACGCAGTATTTT
TRBJ2-7,NA,NA,TRBV5-1,CASSTGQRSSYEQYF,TGCGCCAGCAGCACCGGACAGAGGAGCTCCTACGAGCAGTACTTC
TRBJ2-7,TRBD2,NA,TRBV5-1,CASSLAPAGGSYEQYF,TGCGCCAGCAGCTTGGCCCCAGCGGGGGGTAGCTACGAGCAGTACTTC
TRBJ2-1,NA,NA,TRBV10-1,CASREERGSYNEQFF,TGCGCCAGCAGGGAGGAAAGGGGCTCCTACAATGAGCAGTTCTTC
TRBJ2-1,NA,NA,TRBV6-1,CASSDGVYNEQFF,TGTGCCAGCAGTGACGGAGTGTACAATGAGCAGTTCTTC
TRBJ2-3,TRBD2,NA,TRBV19,CASSTGLAVTQYF,TGTGCCAGTAGTACGGGACTAGCGGTAACGCAGTATTTT
TRBJ2-2,NA,NA,TRBV5-8,CASTQSGVTGELFF,TGTGCCAGCACCCAATCCGGGGTTACCGGGGAGCTGTTTTTT
TRBJ1-5,NA,few,TRBV7-6,CASSLESGGNQPQHF,TGTGCCAGCAGCTTAGAGTCAGGGGGCAATCAGCCCCAGCATTTT
TRBJ2-7,NA,NA,TRBV6-5,CASSSTTGSYEQYF,TGTGCCAGCAGTTCCACTACAGGGTCCTACGAGCAGTACTTC
TRBJ2-7,TRBD2,NA,TRBV5-5,CASSLGSLAGGTPYEQYF,TGTGCCAGCAGCTTGGGGTCCCTAGCGGGGGGGACGCCCTACGAGCAGTACTTC
TRBJ2-1,TRBD2,NA,TRBV28,CASSLFAGTSGSYNEQFF,TGTGCCAGCAGTTTATTCGCCGGGACTAGCGGTTCCTACAATGAGCAGTTCTTC
TRBJ2-1,TRBD2,NA,TRBV30,CAWSVSVGGGCSEQFF,TGTGCCTGGAGTGTATCGGTCGGGGGGGGCTGTAGTGAGCAGTTCTTC
TRBJ1-6,NA,once,TRBV5-6,CASSLAQGGNSPLHF,TGTGCCAGCAGCTTGGCGCAGGGAGGGAATTCACCCCTCCACTTT
TRBJ1-1,TRBD1,NA,TRBV7-9,CASSLGQGVSEAFF,TGTGCCAGCAGCTTGGGACAGGGGGTTTCGGAAGCTTTCTTT
TRBJ2-3,NA,once,TRBV11-1,CASSKRYGTPHLQYF,TGTGCCAGCAGCAAACGATACGGGACACCGCATCTGCAGTATTTT
TRBJ1-6,NA,NA,TRBV30,CAWSPTSISPLHF,TGTGCCTGGAGTCCGACTTCTATATCACCCCTCCACTTT
TRBJ1-1,TRBD1,NA,TRBV18,CASSPPTGQGITEAFF,TGTGCCAGCTCACCACCAACGGGACAGGGGATTACTGAAGCTTTCTTT
TRBJ2-2,NA,NA,TRBV6-6,CASSYPGGELFF,TGTGCCAGCAGTTATCCCGGGGGGGAGCTGTTTTTT
TRBJ2-1,TRBD1,NA,TRBV7-8,CASSPPGQGAEQFF,TGTGCCAGCAGCCCGCCGGGACAGGGGGCCGAGCAGTTCTTC
TRBJ1-2,TRBD1,NA,TRBV10-3,CAIKGDRGGYGYTF,TGTGCCATCAAGGGGGACAGGGGTGGGTATGGCTACACCTTC
TRBJ2-3,TRBD2,NA,TRBV9,CASSVSGRNGDTQYF,TGTGCCAGCAGCGTTAGCGGGAGAAATGGAGATACGCAGTATTTT
TRBJ1-1,NA,few,TRBV21-1,CASSSYRGGSEAFF,TGTGCCAGCAGCTCCTACAGGGGTGGTTCTGAAGCTTTCTTT
TRBJ2-5,TRBD1,NA,TRBV5-5,CASSSEQGTAETQYF,TGTGCCAGCAGCTCCGAACAGGGGACGGCAGAGACCCAGTACTTC
TRBJ2-2,NA,NA,TRBV29-1,CSVTDSTGELFF,TGCAGCGTCACCGACAGCACCGGGGAGCTGTTTTTT
TRBJ2-3,NA,NA,TRBV5-8,CASSTVDYKLYF,TGTGCCAGCAGCACTGTAGACTACAAGCTGTATTTT
TRBJ2-7,NA,NA,TRBV13,CASSHDRDSYEQYF,TGTGCCAGCAGCCACGACCGGGACTCCTACGAGCAGTACTTC
TRBJ2-2,NA,NA,TRBV11-2,CASSLFGGLNTGELFF,TGTGCCAGCAGCTTATTTGGCGGACTTAACACCGGGGAGCTGTTTTTT
TRBJ2-3,NA,NA,TRBV30,CAWSVVGWGADTQYF,TGTGCCTGGAGTGTTGTAGGGTGGGGAGCAGATACGCAGTATTTT
TRBJ2-5,NA,few,TRBV7-8,CASSLGLSRATQYF,TGTGCCAGCAGCCTTGGACTCTCCCGCGCGACCCAGTACTTC
TRBJ2-1,TRBD2,NA,TRBV6-6,CASSPGLAGGPNEQFF,TGTGCCAGCAGTCCTGGACTAGCGGGGGGTCCGAATGAGCAGTTCTTC
TRBJ1-2,TRBD1,NA,TRBV6-1,CASSQQGAHGYTF,TGTGCCAGCAGTCAACAGGGGGCGCATGGCTACACCTTC
TRBJ2-7,NA,once,TRBV18,CASGNSGANGEQYF,TGTGCCAGCGGTAACTCGGGAGCGAACGGAGAGCAGTACTTC
TRBJ2-7,NA,once,TRBV30,CAWSSGLSYEQYF,TGTGCCTGGAGTTCGGGACTCTCCTACGAGCAGTACTTC
TRBJ2-5,TRBD2,NA,TRBV27,CASSDTSGRTQETQYF,TGTGCCAGCAGTGATACTAGCGGGAGGACCCAAGAGACCCAGTACTTC
TRBJ1-2,NA,NA,TRBV19,CASSISDSFYGYTF,TGTGCCAGTAGTATATCCGACAGTTTCTATGGCTACACCTTC
TRBJ2-1,TRBD1,NA,TRBV19,CATTPRSEQGWNEQFF,TGTGCCACCACCCCCCGGTCGGAACAGGGGTGGAATGAGCAGTTCTTC
TRBJ1-3,NA,NA,TRBV28,CASQDRFTGNTIYF,TGTGCCAGCCAGGACAGATTTACTGGAAACACCATATATTTT
TRBJ1-2,NA,NA,TRBV29-1,CSVPDNYGYTF,TGCAGCGTTCCAGATAACTATGGCTACACCTTC
TRBJ2-1,NA,NA,TRBV5-4,CASSLERVGEQFF,TGTGCCAGCAGCTTGGAGCGAGTCGGGGAGCAGTTCTTC
TRBJ2-5,TRBD2,NA,TRBV15,CATSRDSGRAPETQYF,TGTGCCACCAGCAGAGATAGCGGGAGGGCCCCAGAGACCCAGTACTTC
TRBJ2-7,TRBD2,NA,TRBV11-2,CASSLSSGLAPGEQYF,TGTGCCAGCAGCTTATCCTCGGGACTAGCCCCAGGGGAGCAGTACTTC
TRBJ2-2,NA,NA,TRBV2,CASSAYRDTGELFF,TGTGCCAGCAGTGCCTACAGGGACACCGGGGAGCTGTTTTTT
TRBJ1-1,NA,few,TRBV5-1,CASSPGPLKDTEAFF,TGCGCCAGCAGCCCGGGTCCCCTGAAGGACACTGAAGCTTTCTTT
TRBJ1-3,NA,NA,TRBV5-1,CASRAAGNTIYF,TGCGCCAGCAGGGCAGCTGGAAACACCATATATTTT
TRBJ2-4,NA,NA,TRBV6-5,CASSSREYIQYF,TGTGCCAGCAGTTCCCGGGAATACATTCAGTACTTC
TRBJ1-1,TRBD1,NA,TRBV30,CAWSVVGQGATEAFF,TGTGCCTGGAGTGTAGTTGGACAGGGGGCCACTGAAGCTTTCTTT
TRBJ1-5,TRBD1,NA,TRBV6-6,CASSYPGQGSNQPQHF,TGTGCCAGCAGTTACCCGGGACAGGGGAGCAATCAGCCCCAGCATTTT
TRBJ2-1,TRBD1,NA,TRBV5-1,CASSLTGTGQGTYNEQFF,TGCGCCAGCAGCTTGACCGGGACGGGACAGGGCACCTACAATGAGCAGTTCTTC
TRBJ2-3,TRBD2,NA,TRBV6-5,CASGRASDTQYF,TGTGCCTCGGGGAGGGCCTCAGATACGCAGTATTTT
TRBJ1-2,NA,NA,TRBV27,CASSLSWGDGYTF,TGTGCCAGCAGTTTATCGTGGGGAGATGGCTACACCTTC
TRBJ2-1,NA,NA,TRBV27,CASRERTNYNEQFF,TGTGCCAGCAGAGAGCGTACAAATTACAATGAGCAGTTCTTC
TRBJ1-6,NA,NA,TRBV30,CAWSVRERGWSPLHF,TGTGCCTGGAGTGTACGGGAGCGGGGTTGGTCACCCCTCCACTTT
TRBJ2-5,TRBD2,NA,TRBV27,CASSLLASGSGETQYF,TGTGCCAGCAGTTTATTGGCTAGCGGGAGCGGGGAGACCCAGTACTTC
TRBJ2-7,NA,NA,TRBV19,CATGTGEQYF,TGTGCCACCGGGACTGGCGAGCAGTACTTC
TRBJ2-5,TRBD2,NA,TRBV5-1,CASSLLAGGDQETQYF,TGCGCCAGCAGCTTACTAGCGGGGGGGGATCAAGAGACCCAGTACTTC
TRBJ2-3,TRBD2,NA,TRBV27,CASTRLAASTDTQYF,TGTGCCAGCACCCGTCTAGCGGCTAGCACAGATACGCAGTATTTT